This TCR beta chain is from a study of blood T cell repertoires in COVID-19. For the study at large: Spain, Italy and the United States supplied samples that represented acute and convalescent COVID-19. PBMCs, B-cell-depleted T cells, or T cells provided the cDNA or gDNA that made up the material.

The CDR3 consists of 16 residues. The germline CDR1 and CDR2 sequences are MDHEN and SYDVKM. After removal of 4 bases from V and 4 bases from J, the junction contained 8 bases not matched to a gene. Some clones are missing from TCRdb's copy, which holds only in-frame ones; the method was immunoSEQ multiplex PCR. This table has 270,000 or so clones, less than 95% appearing once. Clinical history reported by participants formed the basis on which cohorts were assigned. The rearrangement joins TRBV28 to TRBJ2-1, with 9 nucleotides matching TRBD2. The source material was PBMCs or T cells enriched from blood (not recorded which). The TCR was taken from a man aged 40-50 years who had been exposed to COVID-19. CDR3 DNA: TGTGCCAGCAGTTCCCCTCTAGCGGGAAGATACAATGAGCAGTTCTTC. Residues: CASSSPLAGRYNEQFF.